This record covers a single T cell receptor (beta chain). V lost 2 bases to trimming and J lost 5 bases, with 16 bases between them. The CDR3 totals 15 residues. Germline CDR1 reads LGHNA; CDR2 reads YSLEER. The sample is drawn from a study of PD-1 blockade in classical Hodgkin lymphoma. The repertoire was sequenced with immunoSEQ multiplex PCR; TCRdb's copy has only in-frame clones and lacks some. The sample contains roughly 20,000 clones, approximately 89% of which appear only once. The sample's time point: cycle 4 day 1 (C4D1), after around six weeks of nivolumab. Relapses following autologous stem cell transplantation were seen in all patients, with brentuximab vedotin exposure varying.

The gene calls are TRBV4-3 and TRBJ2-7; D might be TRBD1 (5 bases). The receptor was isolated from a human donor with classical Hodgkin lymphoma. Sample: peripheral blood mononuclear cells (PBMCs), taken before the fourth cycle of nivolumab. CDR3 sequence (DNA): TGCGCCAGCAGCCAAAAAATTATACAGGTCAACGAGCAGTACTTC. It specifies CASSQKIIQVNEQYF.